Following are 30 T cell receptor beta chains from one sample sequenced in a study of blood T cell repertoires in COVID-19. Profiling relied on immunoSEQ multiplex PCR, and the TCRdb table lists in-frame clones only, not all of them. Found here are some 180,000 clones, more than 75% of them singletons; the top ten hold 5% to 6.5%. The sample taken for sequencing was peripheral blood. Every receptor here comes from a man aged 35-49 years with active or convalescent COVID-19.

The V and J genes are TRBV4-2 and TRBJ2-1, with D possibly matching TRBD1 (6 bases). Trimming shortened V by 0 bases and J by 0 bases, and 12 bases separated the two germline ends. The V gene's germline CDR1 is LGHNA and CDR2 YNFKEQ. This CDR3 contains 17 residues. The CDR3 coding sequence is TGTGCCAGCAGCCAAGAGAGGGACATTCCCTCCTACAATGAGCAGTTCTTC. Protein sequence: CASSQERDIPSYNEQFF.

The CDR3 is CASSDGFRVPNTEAFF. The CDR3 DNA reads as TGTGCCAGCAGTGATGGGTTCAGGGTACCGAACACTGAAGCTTTCTTT. The chain has TRBV2 and TRBJ1-1; possibly TRBD1 for D (5 bases). The CDR3 consists of 16 residues. Trimming left V 3 bases short and J 1 base short, with 15 bases between. The germline V gene encodes CDR1 SNHLY and CDR2 FYNNEI. Drawing the rest from reference TRBV2 and TRBJ1-1, the complete variable domain is EPEVTQTPSHQVTQMGQEVILRCVPISNHLYFYWYRQILGQKVEFLVSFYNNEISEKSEIFDDQFSVERPDGSNFTLKIRSTKLEDSAMYFCASSDGFRVPNTEAFFGQGTRLTVV.

The chain combines TRBV5-1 with TRBJ2-3, with 9 bases matching TRBD2. Germline CDR1 SGHRS, CDR2 YFSETQ. V lost 1 base to trimming and J lost 2 bases; unmatched junction nucleotides: 2. The CDR3 extends over 15 amino acids. CDR3 sequence reads: CASSLQRGATDTQYF. DNA of the CDR3: TGCGCCAGCAGCTTGCAGCGGGGGGCCACAGATACGCAGTATTTT.

The V and J genes are TRBV27 and TRBJ1-6; TRBD1 agrees at 7 bases. After removal of 6 bases from V and 3 bases from J, the junction contained 5 bases not matched to a gene. This CDR3 has 15 residues. Germline V gives CDR1 MNHEY, CDR2 SMNVEV (reference sequence). The CDR3 loop is CASRTGTVYNSPLHF. CDR3 bases: TGTGCCAGCAGAACCGGGACAGTCTATAATTCACCCCTCCACTTT.

The chain uses TRBV2 and TRBJ2-1; the match to TRBD2 covers 10 bases. This CDR3 spans 15 amino acids. Germline assignment: CDR1 SNHLY and CDR2 FYNNEI. With V trimmed by 6 bases and J by 7 bases, 9 bases remained unmatched. CDR3 DNA: TGTGCCAGCAGCGCGACTAGCGGGCGGTCGAATGAGCAGTTCTTC. This codes for CASSATSGRSNEQFF.

The rearrangement joins TRBV6-5 to TRBJ2-7, with D perhaps matching TRBD1 (6 bases). Germline V gene lookup returns CDR1 MNHEY and CDR2 SVGAGI. The CDR3 sequence is 13 residues long. The V end was cut by 6 bases, the J end by 3 bases, with 12 bases between. CDR3 bases: TGTGCCAGCAGCTTAAAGGGGGTCTACGAGCAGTACTTC. Translating gives CASSLKGVYEQYF.

This clone was picked up one time. The sample carries other DNA sequences with the same CDR3. The V gene is TRBV15, the J gene TRBJ1-1; D perhaps matches TRBD1 (5 bases). V was pared by 0 bases and J by 5 bases, with 7 bases between. In germline, CDR1 is LNHNV, CDR2 YYDKDF (reference sequence). The CDR3 has 13 residues. CDR3 region: CATSRDRVTEAFF. CDR3 nucleotides: TGTGCCACCAGCAGAGACAGGGTGACTGAAGCTTTCTTT.

The chain combines TRBV3-1 (or the pseudogene TRBV3-2) with TRBJ2-1; no reliable D call. Per germline, CDR1 LGHDT and CDR2 YNNKEL (reference sequence). This CDR3 is built from 15 residues. Trimming shortened V by 4 bases and J by 9 bases, and 19 bases separated the two germline ends. As DNA, the CDR3 is TGTGCCAGCAGCCCAAACACCAACGCCGCGGCTGAGCAGTTCTTC. Its protein product is CASSPNTNAAAEQFF.

The rearrangement links TRBV6-1 to TRBJ1-4; the D is unclear. The CDR3 contains 16 residues. Trimming removed 2 bases from V and 3 bases from J, with 13 bases in between. Germline CDR1 and CDR2: MNHNS and SASEGT. CDR3 loop: CASSESPLPPNEKLFF. The CDR3 nucleotides are TGTGCCAGCAGTGAAAGCCCTCTGCCACCTAATGAAAAACTGTTTTTT.

A single count supports this clone. The gene calls are TRBV18 and TRBJ1-1; 8 bases are shared with TRBD1. Germline values: CDR1 KGHSH, CDR2 LQKENI. The CDR3 has 15 amino acids. J was trimmed by 0 bases and V by 3 bases; bases with no gene match: 3. The CDR3 DNA sequence: TGTGCCAGCTCACCCTGGGACAGGTTGAACACTGAAGCTTTCTTT. It codes for CASSPWDRLNTEAFF.

This rearrangement joins TRBV7-2 to TRBJ1-2, with a tentative D call TRBD1 (6 bases). CDR3 size: 14 residues. Germline V gene sequence: CDR1 SGHTA, CDR2 FQGNSA. V lost 2 bases, J lost 8 bases, and 15 bases lay in between. The chain's CDR3 is CASSLRAIGGGYTF. For the CDR3, the DNA is TGTGCCAGCAGCTTAAGGGCTATAGGGGGAGGCTACACCTTC.

This clone was counted between two and nine times. The rearrangement links TRBV2 to TRBJ1-6, with no clear D. The V gene lost 1 base and the J gene lost 3 bases, with 13 bases spanning the gap. The CDR3 loop spans 17 amino acids. Germline values: CDR1 SNHLY, CDR2 FYNNEI. In nucleotides, the CDR3 is TGTGCCAGCAGTGAAGGGGGAGGACGGATCTATAATTCACCCCTCCACTTT. Amino acid sequence: CASSEGGGRIYNSPLHF.

This rearrangement joins TRBV18 to TRBJ1-1; D gene unclear. CDR1 and CDR2 (germline): KGHSH, LQKENI. V dropped 6 bases and J dropped 4 bases, with 12 bases sitting between them. This CDR3 region has 13 residues. The CDR3 here is CASSPQASTEAFF. In DNA form, the CDR3 reads TGTGCCAGCTCCCCCCAGGCCAGCACTGAAGCTTTCTTT.

This clone was detected once. The chain recombines TRBV5-1 with TRBJ1-1, with 9 bases lining up with TRBD1. V lost 1 base, J lost 0 bases, and 10 bases stayed unmatched. Germline V gene data show CDR1 as SGHRS and CDR2 as YFSETQ. The length of the CDR3 is 18 residues. The CDR3 loop is CASSLWGQGTGMNTEAFF. CDR3 in DNA: TGCGCCAGCAGCTTGTGGGGACAGGGTACGGGCATGAACACTGAAGCTTTCTTT.

Notes on this clone: The sample contains more than one DNA sequence encoding this CDR3. The chain joins TRBV6-5 to TRBJ2-3, with D perhaps TRBD2 (5 bases). The CDR3 has 14 residues. The V end lost 0 bases, the J end lost 3 bases, and 7 bases lay between the germline ends. Germline V gives CDR1 MNHEY, CDR2 SVGAGI. DNA of the CDR3: TGTGCCAGCAGTTACTCTCTAGCTACAGATACGCAGTATTTT. Translating it yields CASSYSLATDTQYF.

About this clone itself: The junction departs from germline at one end; a sequencing error may be responsible. The chain uses TRBV6-6 and TRBJ1-1; possibly TRBD1 for D (6 bases). CDR3 length equals 14 residues. Germline CDR1 and CDR2: MNHNY and SVGAGI (reference sequence). CDR3 in DNA: TGTGCCAGCAGTGTACAGGGAGTGAAGACTGAAGCTTTCTTT. Amino acids: CASSVQGVKTEAFF.

This clone was observed a few times. The rearrangement uses TRBV28 and TRBJ2-7, with D tentatively TRBD1 (6 bases). CDR1 MDHEN and CDR2 SYDVKM come from the germline V gene. The germline V and J ends were trimmed by 8 bases and 6 bases, with 17 bases remaining between them. This CDR3 spans 13 amino acids. Here the CDR3 DNA reads TGTGCCAGCTGGGGCAGGGGATCTGGCGAGCAGTACTTC. Translating gives CASWGRGSGEQYF. Combining the CDR3 with reference TRBV28 and TRBJ2-7 gives the whole variable domain DVKVTQSSRYLVKRTGEKVFLECVQDMDHENMFWYRQDPGLGLRLIYFSYDVKMKEKGDIPEGYSVSREKKERFSLILESASTNQTSMYLCASWGRGSGEQYFGPGTRLTVT.

This clone was observed a single time. The V and J genes are TRBV2 and TRBJ2-4; possible D gene TRBD2, 5 bases. The CDR3 consists of 17 residues. Trimming cost V 6 bases and J 0 bases, with 18 bases left between them. Germline-derived CDR1 and CDR2 are SNHLY and FYNNEI. CDR3: CASSLTVAGLAKNIQYF. The CDR3 DNA sequence: TGTGCCAGCAGCCTTACCGTTGCGGGTCTAGCCAAAAACATTCAGTACTTC.

The J gene is TRBJ2-1, the V gene TRBV6-5, with 7 bases matching TRBD1. V lost 7 bases to trimming and J lost 3 bases; unmatched junction nucleotides: 6. This CDR3 spans 14 amino acids. CDR1 is MNHEY, CDR2 SVGAGI, per germline. The chain's CDR3 is CASNPTGIYNEQFF. The CDR3 region has the DNA TGTGCCAGCAACCCGACAGGGATCTACAATGAGCAGTTCTTC.

A note on this clone: The same CDR3 also results from other DNA sequences found in this sample. This chain joins TRBV19 and TRBJ1-2, with TRBD1 identical over 9 bases. The germline V gene encodes CDR1 LNHDA and CDR2 SQIVND (reference sequence). V lost 8 bases to trimming and J lost 6 bases; unmatched junction nucleotides: 7. The CDR3 is made up of 13 amino acids. The CDR3: CASARDRGDGYTF. For the CDR3, the DNA is TGTGCCAGTGCGCGTGACAGGGGGGATGGCTACACCTTC.

The CDR3 loop reads CASSFSGQTIIYEQYF. CDR3 DNA: TGTGCCAGCAGTTTCTCCGGACAGACCATAATCTACGAGCAGTACTTC. The genes are TRBV27 and TRBJ2-7; perhaps TRBD1 as D (6 bases). Germline V CDR1 and CDR2: MNHEY, SMNVEV (reference sequence). The CDR3 runs to 16 residues. Trimming cost V 3 bases and J 3 bases, with 18 bases left between them.

The chain combines TRBV10-3 with TRBJ1-2; 7 nucleotides match TRBD1. This CDR3 has 12 amino acids. In germline, CDR1 is ENHRY, CDR2 SYGVKD. J was trimmed by 4 bases and V by 5 bases; bases with no gene match: 1. The CDR3: CAISRDSYGYTF. CDR3 nucleotide sequence: TGTGCCATCAGTAGGGACAGCTATGGCTACACCTTC.

The gene calls are TRBV18 and TRBJ2-6; 12 bases line up with TRBD1. The germline V gene encodes CDR1 KGHSH and CDR2 LQKENI. Trimming cost V 3 bases and J 3 bases; bases outside gene matches: 3. The CDR3 contains 17 residues. The CDR3 DNA reads as TGTGCCAGCTCACCCGGGACAGGGGGCAGTGGGGCCAACGTCCTGACTTTC. It is translated as CASSPGTGGSGANVLTF.

CDR3 in amino acids: CASSLGTSGRWYEQFF. CDR3 bases: TGTGCCAGCAGCCTCGGGACTAGCGGGAGGTGGTATGAGCAGTTCTTC. V usage is TRBV7-6 and J usage is TRBJ2-1; 15 nucleotides match TRBD2. This CDR3 has 16 residues. The germline V gene has CDR1 SGHVS and CDR2 FNYEAQ. Trimming removed 5 bases from V and 8 bases from J; junction bases left unmatched: 7.

In this sample, this clone turned up a few times. V and J are TRBV2 and TRBJ2-1, with no clear D. V dropped 2 bases and J dropped 1 base, with 15 bases sitting between them. The CDR3 covers 17 residues. The germline gives CDR1 SNHLY, CDR2 FYNNEI. CDR3 in DNA: TGTGCCAGCAGTGAAAACCTCTCTGGCGGTTCCTACAATGAGCAGTTCTTC. This translates into CASSENLSGGSYNEQFF.

The rearrangement joins TRBV6-1 to TRBJ2-3; 15 positions match TRBD2. The CDR3 contains 18 residues. From germline, CDR1 is MNHNS and CDR2 SASEGT. The ends lost 2 bases at V and 5 bases at J; junction bases unmatched: 8. The CDR3 is CASSEIWTSGGGQDTQYF. In DNA, the CDR3 is TGTGCCAGCAGTGAAATTTGGACTAGCGGGGGGGGACAAGATACGCAGTATTTT.

The V and J genes are TRBV18 and TRBJ1-2; D is perhaps TRBD1 (6 bases). The V end was cut by 3 bases, the J end by 5 bases, with 19 bases between. CDR3 size: 16 residues. CDR1 is KGHSH, CDR2 LQKENI, per germline. CDR3 sequence reads: CASSPGLTPGVYGYTF. In DNA, the CDR3 is TGTGCCAGCTCACCGGGTTTAACACCAGGGGTTTATGGCTACACCTTC.

This chain joins TRBV28 and TRBJ1-1; TRBD1 might be the D (5 bases). The CDR3 has 14 amino acids. Trimming shortened V by 9 bases and J by 1 base, and 15 bases separated the two germline ends. CDR1 and CDR2 from the germline V gene are MDHEN and SYDVKM. The CDR3 protein is CASQGNGANTEAFF. The CDR3 bases are TGTGCCAGTCAGGGAAATGGGGCGAACACTGAAGCTTTCTTT.

This clone was detected only once. V usage is TRBV19 and J usage is TRBJ1-4, with 7 bases matching TRBD1. The CDR3 is 15 residues long. Trimming removed 9 bases from V and 4 bases from J; junction bases left unmatched: 11. Germline V gene lookup returns CDR1 LNHDA and CDR2 SQIVND (reference sequence). CDR3 sequence: CASRRHRGNNEKLFF. DNA for the CDR3: TGTGCCAGCAGAAGACACAGGGGAAATAATGAAAAACTGTTTTTT.

V is TRBV6-5 and J is TRBJ1-1; 8 bases are shared with TRBD1. The V segment lost 6 bases and the J segment 2 bases; nucleotides outside the gene matches: 5. Germline CDR1 is MNHEY and CDR2 is SVGAGI. CDR3 size: 14 residues. CDR3 loop: CASRPGQGNTEAFF. The CDR3 DNA follows: TGTGCCAGCAGACCCGGACAGGGAAACACTGAAGCTTTCTTT.